A single sample is the source of the 18 T cell receptor beta chains below, sequenced in a study of blood T cell repertoires in COVID-19. Method: immunoSEQ multiplex PCR; TCRdb's copy keeps in-frame clones and lacks some. Altogether a few hundred thousand clones are present, around 86% being singletons, with the ten largest covering 3.5% to 4%. Specimen: PBMCs or T cells enriched from blood (not recorded which). The source of these receptors is a woman aged 40 to 50 with acute COVID-19.

This chain connects TRBV29-1 to TRBJ2-4, with TRBD2 identical over 7 bases. The CDR3 has 16 residues. The germline V gene has CDR1 SQVTM and CDR2 ANQGSEA. V lost 4 bases and J lost 6; bases outside the gene matches: 15. The CDR3 sequence is CSVVGTGRVMGNIQYF. CDR3 DNA: TGCAGCGTTGTGGGGACTGGGAGGGTTATGGGAAACATTCAGTACTTC.

In this sample, this clone turned up a few times. This chain uses TRBV7-2 with TRBJ1-5; possibly TRBD1 for D (5 bases). Trimming took 2 bases from V and 7 from J, leaving 9 bases between them. CDR1 and CDR2 from the germline V gene are SGHTA and FQGNSA. CDR3 size: 13 residues. Here the CDR3 DNA reads TGTGCCAGCAGCTTATCCCCAGGGCAGCCCCAGCATTTT. Translated, it gives CASSLSPGQPQHF.

This clone came up a few times. The chain is built from TRBV18 and TRBJ2-5; 8 bases are shared with TRBD1. V dropped 5 bases and J dropped 8; count of bases not matched to a gene: 4. The CDR3 totals 12 residues. Germline loops: CDR1 KGHSH, CDR2 LQKENI. DNA for the CDR3: TGTGCCAGCTCAGCGGACAGGGTAACCCAGTACTTC. This sequence encodes CASSADRVTQYF.

The chain's CDR3 is CASIGGLSGNTIYF. CDR3 nucleotides: TGTGCCAGCATCGGGGGGCTTTCTGGAAACACCATATATTTT. J is TRBJ1-3 and V is TRBV6-5; tentatively, D is TRBD1 (6 bases). The CDR3 spans 14 residues. The ends were cut back, 7 bases at V and 1 base at J, with 11 bases in the middle. Germline-derived CDR1 and CDR2 are MNHEY and SVGAGI.

The V call is TRBV5-8, the J call TRBJ1-2; no definite D call. V lost 2 bases to trimming and J lost 4 bases, with 12 bases between them. Germline CDR1 is SGHTS and CDR2 is YDEGEE. There are 14 residues in the CDR3. This CDR3 reads CASSFGSSGYGYTF. In nucleotides, the CDR3 is TGTGCCAGCAGCTTTGGCAGCTCAGGCTATGGCTACACCTTC.

The rearrangement uses TRBV12-3 or TRBV12-4 and TRBJ1-1, with 8 bases matching TRBD1. Losses at the gene ends were 7 bases for V and 3 bases for J; bases not matched to a gene: 4. The CDR3 is 13 residues long. The CDR3 nucleotides read TGTGCCAGCACCTCAGGGGGCTACACTGAAGCTTTCTTT. Encoded protein: CASTSGGYTEAFF.

The rearrangement joins TRBV10-2 to TRBJ1-1, with D uncertain. The CDR3 is 15 amino acids. With 2 bases removed from V and 0 bases from J, the gap between germline ends came to 10 bases. Germline CDR1 WSHSY, CDR2 SAAADI. The CDR3 DNA is TGCGCCAGCAGTGAGCAACAGTTGATGAACACTGAAGCTTTCTTT. Amino acid sequence: CASSEQQLMNTEAFF.

This clone has only one observation. CDR3 sequence: CASSLKPRDAGAGELFF. DNA of the CDR3: TGTGCCAGCAGCTTGAAACCACGGGACGCGGGGGCCGGGGAGCTGTTTTTT. J is TRBJ2-2 and V is TRBV5-5; 7 bases align to TRBD2. Trimming cost V 1 base and J 6 bases; bases outside gene matches: 12. This CDR3 region has 17 residues. Germline CDR1 and CDR2: SGHKS and YYEKEE (reference sequence).

This clone was counted a few times. The chain recombines TRBV6-2 or TRBV6-3 with TRBJ1-6; unclear D gene. Germline assignment: CDR1 MNHEY and CDR2 SVGEGT. Trimming took 2 bases from V and 10 from J, leaving 6 bases between them. This CDR3 region has 12 residues. The CDR3 protein is CASSYLTSPLHF. The CDR3 nucleotides are TGTGCCAGCAGTTACCTAACGTCACCCCTCCACTTT.

J is TRBJ2-2 and V is TRBV5-1; the match to TRBD2 covers 9 bases. Germline trimming cut 0 bases from V and 0 bases from J; bases unmatched to any gene: 9. Germline V gene data show CDR1 as SGHRS and CDR2 as YFSETQ. The CDR3 is 19 residues long. The CDR3 DNA follows: TGCGCCAGCAGCTTGGTCAGGCCTAGCGGGATGGCGAACACCGGGGAGCTGTTTTTT. Its translation: CASSLVRPSGMANTGELFF.

V usage is TRBV3-1 (or the pseudogene TRBV3-2) and J usage is TRBJ2-3; 7 positions agree with TRBD2. Germline-derived CDR1 and CDR2 are LGHDT and YNNKEL (reference sequence). V was pared by 0 bases and J by 0 bases, with 0 bases of the junction left unmatched. The CDR3 runs to 15 residues. This CDR3 reads CASSQEGGSTDTQYF. The CDR3 DNA reads as TGTGCCAGCAGCCAAGAGGGGGGGAGCACAGATACGCAGTATTTT.

The CDR3 region has the DNA TGTGCCAGCAGACTAGCGTTCGGCTACAATGAGCAGTTCTTC. This gives the protein CASRLAFGYNEQFF. The rearrangement joins TRBV28 to TRBJ2-1; TRBD2 matches at 7 bases. This CDR3 has 14 residues. CDR1 is MDHEN, CDR2 SYDVKM, per germline. The J segment lost 3 bases and the V segment lost 6 bases, leaving 5 bases of the junction unmatched.

About this clone itself: The same CDR3 arises from other DNA sequences in this sample as well. The chain has TRBV9 and TRBJ1-5, with 10 positions matching TRBD1. Germline V gene data show CDR1 as SGDLS and CDR2 as YYNGEE. The length of the CDR3 is 12 residues. V shed 8 bases, J shed 5 bases, and the junction held 1 base outside the gene matches. This CDR3 is CASGQGDQPQHF. DNA of the CDR3: TGTGCCAGTGGACAGGGGGATCAGCCCCAGCATTTT.

This rearrangement joins TRBV28 to TRBJ2-3, with a possible D match to TRBD1 (5 bases). The CDR3 spans 13 residues. CDR1 and CDR2 from the germline V gene are MDHEN and SYDVKM. With 10 bases removed from V and 2 bases from J, the gap between germline ends came to 13 bases. The CDR3 DNA reads as TGTGCCACCACCCAGGGTGTCACAGATACGCAGTATTTT. Residues: CATTQGVTDTQYF.

V usage is TRBV5-1 and J usage is TRBJ2-7, with a tentative D call TRBD2 (5 bases). This CDR3 spans 13 amino acids. CDR1 and CDR2 (germline): SGHRS, YFSETQ. Trimming shortened V by 0 bases and J by 4 bases, and 8 bases separated the two germline ends. This chain's CDR3 is CASSLASSYEQYF. In nucleotides, the CDR3 is TGCGCCAGCAGCTTGGCTAGCAGTTACGAGCAGTACTTC.

The chain is built from TRBV7-9 and TRBJ1-2, with D unclear. V lost 5 bases to trimming and J lost 1 base, with 17 bases between them. The CDR3 consists of 16 residues. Germline V gene lookup returns CDR1 SEHNR and CDR2 FQNEAQ (reference sequence). The CDR3 spells CASSTLSRESNYGYTF. The CDR3 nucleotides read TGTGCCAGCAGCACCCTCAGTAGGGAGAGTAACTATGGCTACACCTTC.

The V call is TRBV7-2, the J call TRBJ2-5; D uncertain. This CDR3 has 13 residues. Germline V CDR1 and CDR2: SGHTA, FQGNSA. V lost 4 bases and J 0 bases, leaving 6 bases between the germline ends. The CDR3: CASSYTYQETQYF. The CDR3 coding sequence is TGTGCCAGCAGCTACACGTACCAAGAGACCCAGTACTTC.

The count of this clone is one. V is TRBV30 and J is TRBJ2-1, with 10 bases lining up with TRBD1. The CDR3 totals 16 residues. V was clipped by 2 bases and J by 13 bases; unmatched bases: 17. Germline V gene sequence: CDR1 GTSNPN, CDR2 SVGIG (reference sequence). The CDR3 region has the DNA TGTGCCTGGAGTACTAAAAGGACAGGGGGGTCTCCGCCCCAGTTCTTC. As protein: CAWSTKRTGGSPPQFF.